Here is one TCR beta chain with its context. The antigen it binds to is not known. The record has no base qualities; no much larger clone is one base away. Other DNA sequences of this sample code for an identical CDR3. This entry comes from a study of T cell responses to AZD1222 COVID-19 vaccine (dated by TCRdb to the early 2020s). Notes on the research overall: A total of 230 to 250 trial participants underwent TCR sequencing, of whom about 200 received two doses of AZD1222 and about 25 received two doses of the MenACWY control vaccine. Trial participants were enrolled into age subgroups of 18-55, 56-69 and 70-plus years, which contained around 140, 26 and 57 TCR-sequenced participants, respectively. The investigation overall reported the following: The whole spike protein was spanned by vaccine-associated CD4 TCRs, and dominant responses were seen in regions 160-218 and 743-854. After two AZD1222 doses, both the breadth and the depth of spike-specific TCRs were significantly higher than at day 0 and than in MenACWY recipients. Conclusions about previously exposed vaccinees were limited because only a handful of AZD1222 recipients were SARS-CoV-2 seropositive at baseline. Because no day 14 peak-response samples were available, repertoires were characterized only after the peak T cell response. Most participants were white British and females outnumbered males, and the authors suggested that clonal diversity may have been underestimated. Nearly half of unique spike-specific TCRs reportedly recognized epitopes outside regions mutated in the B.1.351 and B.1.1.7 variants. The 56-69-year group was small, and its depth increase did not reach significance, likely because of low power.

The time point label of this sample denotes: baseline before first vaccination. Explained via the paper, the treatment or condition label denotes: meningococcal conjugate vaccine given as trial control. Samples from vaccinated people were obtained from the UK trials COV001 and COV002, which included a single-blind randomized controlled phase 2/3 trial of AZD1222 (ChAdOx1 nCoV-19) in healthy adults. Trial participant PBMC samples were collected at day 0 and day 28 after the second dose for TCRbeta chain sequencing. The CDR1 and CDR2 encoded by the germline V gene are MDHEN and SYDVKM. V is clipped by 4 bases and J by 2 bases, and the sequence between their germline boundaries is 2 bases long. From the cysteine up to the phenylalanine, the CDR3 has a length of 11 residues. The CDR3 DNA has 33 bases and is translated from base 1. The CDR3 regions of human TCRbeta chains were analyzed by immunosequencing. Regarding the original processing steps: TCRs in the repertoires were compared against a reference library of SARS-CoV-2-specific TCRs that had been generated with the MIRA antigen-specificity platform. Breadth was defined as the fraction of unique TCRs that were SARS-CoV-2-associated. Depth was defined as the fraction of total T cells that were SARS-CoV-2-associated. Each spike-specific TCR was assigned to its reactive spike region and to a CD4 or CD8 class using the MIRA data. Log10-transformed breadth and depth values were compared by one-way ANOVA with Sidak's multiple comparisons tests. TCRdb mirrors the immuneACCESS table, restricted to in-frame sequences. Some clones are absent from its copies; in checked studies, under half trace to an unresolved V gene, and the reason for the others is unknown. D and trimming come from the DNA, and the V and J calls and clone size come from that table. The sample records under 200,000 clones, 87% of which are singletons. The ten largest clonotypes hold less than 3% of the sample.

This clonotype was sampled from an adult in good health. Sequenced here: peripheral blood, sampled on day 0 of MenACWY control vaccination. Recombination linked TRBV28 to TRBJ1-2, with the D gene too uncertain to name. Read as DNA, the sequence is TGTGCCAGCAGTTCCAACTATGGCTACACCTTC. This codes for CASSSNYGYTF.